This record looks at one TCR beta chain sequence and its context. This sample is drawn from a study of blood T cell repertoires in COVID-19. Across the study: Spain, Italy and the United States supplied samples that represented acute and convalescent COVID-19. In each case, the material was cDNA or gDNA derived from T cells, B-cell-depleted T cells, or PBMCs.

How the authors handled the data: It was from reference gene primer amplification that nucleated cell counts were estimated. The data were produced by immunoSEQ multiplex PCR, yet TCRdb's version contains in-frame clones alone and is incomplete. Clone size and the V and J calls come from that table; the DNA yielded D and trimming. This repertoire shows 350,000 or so clones, roughly 89% found once; its top ten account for 6% to 7.5%. Germline CDR1 reads LNHDA; CDR2 reads SQIVND (reference sequence). The CDR3 loop spans 14 amino acids. V trimming: 4 bases; J trimming: 7 bases; junction bases outside the gene matches: 7.

Material: peripheral blood. The clonotype comes from a man aged 18 to 29 with active or convalescent COVID-19. This rearrangement joins TRBV19 to TRBJ1-2; 9 nucleotides line up with TRBD1. The CDR3 DNA follows: TGTGCCAGTAGTACACCGGGACAGGGCTCTGGCTACACCTTC. Translating it yields CASSTPGQGSGYTF.